Each of the 11 T cell receptor beta chains below was sequenced from the same sample in a study of shared T cell receptors in the human thymus. Libraries were prepared by immunoSEQ multiplex PCR; TCRdb keeps only in-frame clonotypes and omits some of them. Found here are about 380,000 clones, around 95% of them singletons; the top ten hold roughly 0.021%. The sequenced sample was thymocytes. The source of these receptors is a human donor.

This chain connects TRBV5-1 to TRBJ1-2; 7 bases are shared with TRBD1. This CDR3 is built from 15 residues. Trimming at V came to 0 bases and at J to 3 bases, leaving 5 bases not matched to a gene. CDR1 and CDR2 (germline): SGHRS, YFSETQ. CDR3 DNA sequence: TGCGCCAGCAGCTTGGCGAGGGGGCGTCACTATGGCTACACCTTC. Amino acid sequence: CASSLARGRHYGYTF. The full variable domain, with the rest looked up from reference TRBV5-1 and TRBJ1-2, is KAGVTQTPRYLIKTRGQQVTLSCSPISGHRSVSWYQQTPGQGLQFLFEYFSETQRNKGNFPGRFSGRQFSNSRSEMNVSTLELGDSALYLCASSLARGRHYGYTFGSGTRLTVV.

The chain combines TRBV30 with TRBJ1-2; a weak D match, TRBD1 (6 bases). Germline CDR1 GTSNPN, CDR2 SVGIG (reference sequence). V lost 5 bases and J 1 base, leaving 11 bases between the germline ends. The CDR3 has 13 residues. Here the CDR3 reads CAWDKQGNYGYTF. In nucleotides, the CDR3 is TGTGCCTGGGATAAACAGGGTAACTATGGCTACACCTTC.

V and J are TRBV10-3 and TRBJ1-1, with D maybe TRBD1 (5 bases). The germline V gene has CDR1 ENHRY and CDR2 SYGVKD. Trimming pared 7 bases from V and 2 bases from J, leaving 11 bases between. The CDR3 spans 13 residues. Here the CDR3 DNA reads TGTGCCATCAACTTCGGACAAAACACTGAAGCTTTCTTT. It encodes CAINFGQNTEAFF.

This chain links TRBV28 with TRBJ1-2; TRBD1 agrees at 7 bases. The germline CDR1 and CDR2 sequences are MDHEN and SYDVKM. This CDR3 comprises 15 residues. The V and J ends lost 3 bases and 0 bases, in that order; junction bases with no gene match: 4. The CDR3 region is CASSLRDSPNYGYTF. The CDR3 DNA sequence: TGTGCCAGCAGTTTGCGGGACAGCCCTAACTATGGCTACACCTTC.

V gene TRBV19 combines with J gene TRBJ2-1; TRBD2 matches 8 bases. This CDR3 contains 17 residues. Per the germline V gene, CDR1 is LNHDA and CDR2 is SQIVND (reference sequence). With 0 bases clipped from V and 0 bases from J, the junction kept 4 bases outside the gene matches. Written as DNA, the CDR3 is TGTGCCAGTAGTATAGATCGGGGGACTAGCTCCTACAATGAGCAGTTCTTC. Translated: CASSIDRGTSSYNEQFF.

A single count supports this clone. The chain recombines TRBV28 with TRBJ2-1, with TRBD2 matching 10 bases. CDR1 is MDHEN and CDR2 is SYDVKM in the germline V gene. With V trimmed by 2 bases and J by 0 bases, 4 bases remained unmatched. The CDR3 is made up of 17 amino acids. CDR3 coding DNA: TGTGCCAGCAGTTTACTAGCGGGAGACCTCTCCTACAATGAGCAGTTCTTC. It is translated as CASSLLAGDLSYNEQFF. The full variable domain, its missing parts supplied by reference TRBV28 and TRBJ2-1, is DVKVTQSSRYLVKRTGEKVFLECVQDMDHENMFWYRQDPGLGLRLIYFSYDVKMKEKGDIPEGYSVSREKKERFSLILESASTNQTSMYLCASSLLAGDLSYNEQFFGPGTRLTVL.

The V call is TRBV6-7, the J call TRBJ2-3, with 10 nucleotides matching TRBD2. TRBV6-7 is an ORF, with its function uncertain. The CDR3 totals 21 residues. Trimming at V came to 0 bases and at J to 1 base, leaving 16 bases not matched to a gene. CDR3 sequence reads: CASSYSSLAGVGGCGTDTQYF. CDR3 in DNA: TGTGCCAGCAGTTACTCCAGTCTAGCGGGAGTCGGGGGTTGCGGCACAGATACGCAGTATTTT.

The V gene is TRBV7-9, the J gene TRBJ1-2; D not resolved. CDR3 length equals 12 residues. Germline CDR1 and CDR2: SEHNR and FQNEAQ (reference sequence). V was clipped by 6 bases and J by 3 bases, with 8 bases between them. CDR3 protein: CASSRKDYGYTF. The CDR3, as DNA: TGTGCCAGCAGTCGGAAAGACTATGGCTACACCTTC.

The rearrangement links TRBV6-6 to TRBJ2-3, with D perhaps TRBD2 (6 bases). CDR1 is MNHNY and CDR2 is SVGAGI in the germline V gene (reference sequence). V was trimmed by 0 bases and J by 2 bases, leaving 9 bases between them. This CDR3 comprises 15 residues. Here the CDR3 reads CASSYSWDFTDTQYF. The CDR3 DNA follows: TGTGCCAGCAGTTACTCTTGGGACTTCACAGATACGCAGTATTTT.

The chain combines TRBV30 with TRBJ2-2; maybe TRBD2 (6 bases). Germline values: CDR1 GTSNPN, CDR2 SVGIG (reference sequence). Trimming removed 4 bases at V and 1 base at J, with 16 bases between. The CDR3 consists of 16 residues. DNA for the CDR3: TGTGCCTGGAACCACTGGGGAGGCCAGAACACCGGGGAGCTGTTTTTT. Translation gives CAWNHWGGQNTGELFF.

With respect to this clone: Other nucleotide sequences in the sample specify the same CDR3. V is TRBV30 and J is TRBJ1-1, with 12 bases lining up with TRBD1. The CDR3 has 14 amino acids. The germline CDR1 and CDR2 sequences are GTSNPN and SVGIG (reference sequence). The trim removed 3 bases at V and 6 bases at J, leaving 5 bases unmatched. Here the CDR3 DNA reads TGTGCCTGGAGAGACCGGGACAGGGGGCCTGAAGCTTTCTTT. Translated, it gives CAWRDRDRGPEAFF.